Listed below are T cell receptor beta chains from one sample, sequenced in a study of T cells in localized non-small cell lung cancer. Some clones are missing from TCRdb's copy, which holds only in-frame ones; the method was immunoSEQ multiplex PCR. The sample has about 59,000 clones, about 90% seen once. Sequencing was performed on peripheral blood, taken before any cancer treatment. Receptors were obtained from a man aged 40 to 70 with stage I squamous cell lung carcinoma. CDR3s include the opening cysteine and the closing phenylalanine or tryptophan. The order of the fields is CDR3 protein, CDR3 DNA, clone size, D gene, J gene, V gene. A D gene is named only where the DNA matches it firmly. Some rows mark clone size as missing; the rest say once, few, many or name a class of expanded clone.

CDR3 protein: CASSYDGYQPQHF; CDR3 DNA: TGTGCCAGCAGTTACGACGGCTATCAGCCCCAGCATTTT; clone size: -; D gene: -; J gene: TRBJ1-5; V gene: TRBV6-5
CDR3 protein: CASSLDAEEDEQYF; CDR3 DNA: TGTGCCAGTAGCCTAGACGCTGAGGAAGACGAGCAGTACTTC; clone size: -; D gene: -; J gene: TRBJ2-7; V gene: TRBV19
CDR3 protein: CAWSRVYEQYF; CDR3 DNA: TGTGCCTGGAGCAGGGTCTACGAGCAGTACTTC; clone size: -; D gene: -; J gene: TRBJ2-7; V gene: TRBV30
CDR3 protein: CATSRDDGPYEQYF; CDR3 DNA: TGTGCCACCAGCAGGGATGACGGCCCCTACGAGCAGTACTTC; clone size: once; D gene: -; J gene: TRBJ2-7; V gene: TRBV15
CDR3 protein: CASSPRGAGHTDTQYF; CDR3 DNA: TGTGCCAGCAGCCCCCGGGGAGCGGGGCACACAGATACGCAGTATTTT; clone size: once; D gene: TRBD2; J gene: TRBJ2-3; V gene: TRBV9
CDR3 protein: CASSYPGLAGEGFSYEQYF; CDR3 DNA: TGCGCCAGCAGCTACCCGGGACTAGCGGGAGAGGGATTTTCCTACGAGCAGTACTTC; clone size: -; D gene: TRBD2; J gene: TRBJ2-7; V gene: TRBV5-1
CDR3 protein: CASSQGTSRNEQFF; CDR3 DNA: TGCGCCAGCAGCCAAGGGACTAGCCGCAATGAGCAGTTCTTC; clone size: -; D gene: TRBD2; J gene: TRBJ2-1; V gene: TRBV4-3
CDR3 protein: CASSSGLAAYNEQFF; CDR3 DNA: TGTGCTAGCAGCTCTGGACTAGCGGCATACAATGAGCAGTTCTTC; clone size: -; D gene: TRBD2; J gene: TRBJ2-1; V gene: TRBV7-7
CDR3 protein: CASSLALGGETQYF; CDR3 DNA: TGTGCCAGCAGCTTAGCGTTGGGGGGAGAGACCCAGTACTTC; clone size: -; D gene: -; J gene: TRBJ2-5; V gene: TRBV7-9
CDR3 protein: CASSQEGAFLTDTQYF; CDR3 DNA: TGCGCCAGCAGCCAAGAAGGAGCGTTTCTGACAGATACGCAGTATTTT; clone size: -; D gene: -; J gene: TRBJ2-3; V gene: TRBV4-1
CDR3 protein: CASSMRDQPQHF; CDR3 DNA: TGTGCCAGTAGTATGCGGGATCAGCCCCAGCATTTT; clone size: -; D gene: -; J gene: TRBJ1-5; V gene: TRBV19
CDR3 protein: CASSYMGGPYEQYF; CDR3 DNA: TGTGCCAGCAGTTACATGGGAGGGCCTTACGAGCAGTACTTC; clone size: -; D gene: TRBD2; J gene: TRBJ2-7; V gene: TRBV6-6
CDR3 protein: CASSLAEQIDYEQYF; CDR3 DNA: TGTGCCAGCAGCTTAGCGGAACAGATAGATTACGAGCAGTACTTC; clone size: -; D gene: -; J gene: TRBJ2-7; V gene: TRBV7-8
CDR3 protein: CASSGLAQSSYEQYF; CDR3 DNA: TGTGCCAGCAGTGGACTAGCCCAGAGCTCCTACGAGCAGTACTTC; clone size: few; D gene: TRBD2; J gene: TRBJ2-7; V gene: TRBV2
CDR3 protein: CASKRDMASSGEQFF; CDR3 DNA: TGTGCCAGCAAAAGGGACATGGCTAGCTCGGGTGAGCAGTTCTTC; clone size: -; D gene: -; J gene: TRBJ2-1; V gene: TRBV7-2
CDR3 protein: CASSSYRGTDTQYF; CDR3 DNA: TGTGCCAGCAGCTCCTACAGGGGAACAGATACGCAGTATTTT; clone size: -; D gene: TRBD1; J gene: TRBJ2-3; V gene: TRBV7-2
CDR3 protein: CASSTRDTTDTQYF; CDR3 DNA: TGTGCCAGCAGCACCCGGGACACCACAGATACGCAGTATTTT; clone size: -; D gene: -; J gene: TRBJ2-3; V gene: TRBV5-8
CDR3 protein: CASSLGTRNSGNTIYF; CDR3 DNA: TGTGCCAGCAGCTTGGGGACCCGAAACTCTGGAAACACCATATATTTT; clone size: -; D gene: -; J gene: TRBJ1-3; V gene: TRBV7-3
CDR3 protein: CASSLEGAETQYF; CDR3 DNA: TGTGCCAGCAGCTTGGAGGGGGCGGAGACCCAGTACTTC; clone size: -; D gene: -; J gene: TRBJ2-5; V gene: TRBV4-2
CDR3 protein: CASSKGGGNQPQHF; CDR3 DNA: TGTGCCAGTAGTAAGGGGGGCGGCAATCAGCCCCAGCATTTT; clone size: -; D gene: -; J gene: TRBJ1-5; V gene: TRBV19
CDR3 protein: CASSPLDGEQETQYF; CDR3 DNA: TGTGCCAGCTCACCCCTTGACGGGGAACAAGAGACCCAGTACTTC; clone size: -; D gene: -; J gene: TRBJ2-5; V gene: TRBV18
CDR3 protein: CASSWEAAKPDTQYF; CDR3 DNA: TGTGCCAGCAGCTGGGAGGCGGCCAAGCCAGATACGCAGTATTTT; clone size: -; D gene: -; J gene: TRBJ2-3; V gene: TRBV7-9
CDR3 protein: CASSQGVNTEAFF; CDR3 DNA: TGTGCCAGCAGCCAAGGGGTGAACACTGAAGCTTTCTTT; clone size: -; D gene: -; J gene: TRBJ1-1; V gene: TRBV6-1
CDR3 protein: CAWSGGNTGELFF; CDR3 DNA: TGTGCCTGGAGTGGGGGGAACACCGGGGAGCTGTTTTTT; clone size: once; D gene: -; J gene: TRBJ2-2; V gene: TRBV30
CDR3 protein: CASSLRGPGTDTQYF; CDR3 DNA: TGTGCCAGCAGCTTGAGGGGGCCCGGGACAGATACGCAGTATTTT; clone size: -; D gene: TRBD1; J gene: TRBJ2-3; V gene: TRBV5-4
CDR3 protein: CASSLALDSSGANEQFF; CDR3 DNA: TGTGCCAGCAGCTTAGCGCTCGACTCCTCCGGGGCTAATGAGCAGTTCTTC; clone size: -; D gene: -; J gene: TRBJ2-1; V gene: TRBV7-2
CDR3 protein: CASSLAGRGGGNEQFF; CDR3 DNA: TGCGCCAGCAGCTTGGCCGGCAGAGGGGGAGGTAATGAGCAGTTCTTC; clone size: once; D gene: -; J gene: TRBJ2-1; V gene: TRBV5-1
CDR3 protein: CASSSGQFYGYTF; CDR3 DNA: TGTGCCAGCAGCTCTGGACAGTTCTATGGCTACACCTTC; clone size: -; D gene: -; J gene: TRBJ1-2; V gene: TRBV11-2
CDR3 protein: CASSFSGPSTDTQYF; CDR3 DNA: TGTGCCAGCAGCTTCAGCGGACCTAGCACAGATACGCAGTATTTT; clone size: -; D gene: -; J gene: TRBJ2-3; V gene: TRBV7-9
CDR3 protein: CSVLQGTYNEQFF; CDR3 DNA: TGCAGCGTTCTGCAGGGAACCTACAATGAGCAGTTCTTC; clone size: -; D gene: -; J gene: TRBJ2-1; V gene: TRBV29-1
CDR3 protein: CASRTWQGDNYGYTF; CDR3 DNA: TGTGCCAGTAGAACGTGGCAGGGAGACAACTATGGCTACACCTTC; clone size: few; D gene: -; J gene: TRBJ1-2; V gene: TRBV19
CDR3 protein: CASSNLAGADTQYF; CDR3 DNA: TGTGCCAGTAGTAACTTAGCAGGCGCAGATACGCAGTATTTT; clone size: once; D gene: -; J gene: TRBJ2-3; V gene: TRBV19
CDR3 protein: CASSPAVVGGFNSYEQYF; CDR3 DNA: TGCGCCAGCAGCCCTGCCGTGGTGGGGGGATTCAACTCCTACGAGCAGTACTTC; clone size: -; D gene: -; J gene: TRBJ2-7; V gene: TRBV5-1
CDR3 protein: CASRPSGRYEQYF; CDR3 DNA: TGTGCCAGCAGACCTAGCGGGAGATACGAGCAGTACTTC; clone size: -; D gene: TRBD2; J gene: TRBJ2-7; V gene: TRBV28
CDR3 protein: CASSLDRGTDTQYF; CDR3 DNA: TGTGCCAGCAGCTTAGATCGGGGCACAGATACGCAGTATTTT; clone size: -; D gene: -; J gene: TRBJ2-3; V gene: TRBV11-2
CDR3 protein: CASTETFGTGAYEQYF; CDR3 DNA: TGCGCGAGCACAGAAACGTTCGGGACAGGGGCCTACGAGCAGTACTTC; clone size: -; D gene: TRBD1; J gene: TRBJ2-7; V gene: TRBV5-1
CDR3 protein: CASSDRVLVNEQFF; CDR3 DNA: TGTGCCAGTAGTGACAGGGTTTTAGTGAATGAGCAGTTCTTC; clone size: -; D gene: TRBD1; J gene: TRBJ2-1; V gene: TRBV19
CDR3 protein: CASSTGTGPRTEAFF; CDR3 DNA: TGTGCCAGTAGTACCGGGACAGGCCCTAGGACTGAAGCTTTCTTT; clone size: -; D gene: TRBD1; J gene: TRBJ1-1; V gene: TRBV19
CDR3 protein: CASSPPTNTGELFF; CDR3 DNA: TGTGCCAGCTCACCACCTACGAACACCGGGGAGCTGTTTTTT; clone size: -; D gene: -; J gene: TRBJ2-2; V gene: TRBV18
CDR3 protein: CASSLDGYTF; CDR3 DNA: TGTGCCAGCAGCTTGGATGGCTACACCTTC; clone size: -; D gene: -; J gene: TRBJ1-2; V gene: TRBV5-4
CDR3 protein: CASSLSGALPGEQYF; CDR3 DNA: TGTGCCAGCAGTTTATCGGGGGCCCTCCCGGGGGAGCAGTACTTC; clone size: -; D gene: -; J gene: TRBJ2-7; V gene: TRBV27
CDR3 protein: CASFNKRGAYEQYF; CDR3 DNA: TGTGCCAGCTTTAACAAAAGGGGGGCCTACGAGCAGTACTTC; clone size: -; D gene: -; J gene: TRBJ2-7; V gene: TRBV6-6
CDR3 protein: CASSGQMNTEAFF; CDR3 DNA: TGTGCCAGCAGTGGGCAAATGAACACTGAAGCTTTCTTT; clone size: -; D gene: -; J gene: TRBJ1-1; V gene: TRBV28
CDR3 protein: CASSRGYEQYF; CDR3 DNA: TGTGCCAGCAGTCGGGGGTACGAGCAGTACTTC; clone size: -; D gene: -; J gene: TRBJ2-7; V gene: TRBV6-5
CDR3 protein: CASRPSTGRKTEAFF; CDR3 DNA: TGCGCCAGCAGACCTTCGACAGGTAGAAAAACTGAAGCTTTCTTT; clone size: few; D gene: -; J gene: TRBJ1-1; V gene: TRBV5-1
CDR3 protein: CASSPTTGHTGELFF; CDR3 DNA: TGTGCCAGCAGTCCAACGACAGGGCACACCGGGGAGCTGTTTTTT; clone size: few; D gene: TRBD1; J gene: TRBJ2-2; V gene: TRBV28
CDR3 protein: CASSPTRGASGNTIYF; CDR3 DNA: TGTGCCAGCAGCCCGACGAGGGGGGCGTCTGGAAACACCATATATTTT; clone size: -; D gene: -; J gene: TRBJ1-3; V gene: TRBV7-3